What follows describes a single T cell receptor beta chain. The study sequenced TCR beta in blood CD8+ and CD4+ T cells. In germline, CDR1 is DFQATT, CDR2 SNEGSKA (reference sequence). CDR3 size: 13 residues. Trimming pared 3 bases from V and 3 bases from J, leaving 10 bases between. cDNA came from approximately 0.5 to 1 ug RNA primed by random hexamers. MiXCR was run by TCRdb on the immunoSEQ multiplex PCR reads, yielding one entry per CDR3 protein. In the table there are approximately 74,000 distinct CDR3 sequences, under 95% of which are singletons. This sample was included in a study of CD8 T cells in Susac syndrome.

Material: CD4+ T cells from PBMCs. This TCR came from a human donor with Susac syndrome. The chain is built from TRBV20-1 and TRBJ2-3; tentatively, D is TRBD2 (5 bases). The CDR3 DNA sequence: TGCAGTGCTAGCTACCTAGCAACAGATACGCAGTATTTT. Amino acid sequence: CSASYLATDTQYF.